The 22 T cell receptor beta chains presented below share a single source sample, sequenced in a study of siplizumab effects on memory and regulatory T cells (dated by TCRdb to the late 2010s). Receptor libraries were prepared by the immunoSEQ multiplex PCR assay. The immuneACCESS repertoire file appears here via TCRdb, limited to in-frame rearrangements. These files lack a portion of the clones; in checked studies, under half of the deficit traces to unresolved V genes, and the cause of the others is not known. The sample table records tens of thousands of clones; about 91% of these occur just once. Clones ranked in the top ten supply 1.5% of the sample. The source material was Tregs sorted from blood. Receptors originate from a human donor in good health.

The V gene is TRBV5-6, the J gene TRBJ1-2; 9 nucleotides agree with TRBD1. Looked up from germline, CDR1 is SGHDT and CDR2 is YYEEEE. V shed 4 bases and J 6 bases; nucleotides not matched to a gene: 13. The CDR3 consists of 16 residues. The CDR3 is CASSLLTGGPMDGYTF. The CDR3 nucleotides read TGTGCCAGCAGCCTACTTACAGGGGGCCCTATGGATGGCTACACCTTC.

This clone was seen once. The rearrangement links TRBV9 to TRBJ2-3; 11 positions agree with TRBD2. Germline values: CDR1 SGDLS, CDR2 YYNGEE. The V segment lost 1 base and the J segment 3 bases; nucleotides outside the gene matches: 1. The CDR3 has 15 residues. For the CDR3, the DNA is TGTGCCAGCAGCGTAACTAGCGGGGGTACAGATACGCAGTATTTT. Residues: CASSVTSGGTDTQYF.

The chain is built from TRBV9 and TRBJ2-2; no definite D call. Germline V lookup: CDR1 SGDLS, CDR2 YYNGEE. Deletions cut 3 bases from V and 4 bases from J, with 4 bases between. The CDR3 is 12 residues long. CDR3 amino acids: CASSEFTGELFF. Here the CDR3 DNA reads TGTGCCAGCAGCGAGTTCACCGGGGAGCTGTTTTTT.

The chain has TRBV28 and TRBJ1-2, with a weak D call TRBD1 (6 bases). The V gene lost 7 bases and the J gene lost 4 bases, with 13 bases spanning the gap. Germline V CDR1 and CDR2: MDHEN, SYDVKM. The CDR3 totals 13 residues. The CDR3 region is CASTLQGLYGYTF. The CDR3 nucleotides read TGTGCCAGCACCCTACAGGGCCTCTATGGCTACACCTTC.

This clone was counted many times. The chain joins TRBV6-6 to TRBJ1-1, with TRBD1 as a possible D gene (5 bases). V was trimmed by 5 bases and J by 7 bases, leaving 8 bases between them. Germline lookup yields CDR1 MNHNY and CDR2 SVGAGI (reference sequence). The CDR3 runs to 11 residues. CDR3: CASSRDGEAFF. DNA for the CDR3: TGTGCCAGCAGTCGGGACGGTGAAGCTTTCTTT.

The V and J genes are TRBV10-3 and TRBJ1-4, with 9 bases that match TRBD1. There are 15 residues in the CDR3. Germline V CDR1 and CDR2: ENHRY, SYGVKD. Trimming took 3 bases from V and 7 from J; bases not matched to a gene: 6. The CDR3 coding sequence is TGTGCCATCAGTGACCGGACAGGGGCTATTGAAAAACTGTTTTTT. Translated, it gives CAISDRTGAIEKLFF.

The V and J genes are TRBV6-5 and TRBJ2-3, with 7 bases fitting TRBD1. CDR3 length: 14 residues. Per germline, CDR1 MNHEY and CDR2 SVGAGI. The ends lost 4 bases at V and 6 bases at J; junction bases unmatched: 7. CDR3 amino acids: CASSLRQGGDTQYF. In DNA, the CDR3 is TGTGCCAGCAGTTTACGACAGGGTGGGGATACGCAGTATTTT.

Only a few counts were recorded for this clone. The chain is built from TRBV7-3 and TRBJ2-2, with D perhaps being TRBD1 or TRBD2 (6 bases each). The germline gives CDR1 SGHTA, CDR2 FQGTGA. V was cut by 5 bases and J by 4 bases, with 14 bases left in between. This CDR3 is 15 amino acids long. The CDR3 here is CASSPGAGGTGELFF. As DNA, the CDR3 is TGTGCCAGCAGCCCGGGGGCCGGCGGCACCGGGGAGCTGTTTTTT.

The chain uses TRBV19 and TRBJ2-1, with a tentative D call TRBD2 (5 bases). CDR3 size: 12 residues. V was shortened by 8 bases and J by 15 bases, with 20 bases between the two germline ends. The V gene's germline CDR1 is LNHDA and CDR2 SQIVND (reference sequence). CDR3 sequence reads: CASYPPEGVPFF. In DNA form, the CDR3 reads TGTGCCAGTTACCCTCCTGAGGGAGTGCCGTTCTTC.

On this clone itself: This probably arose from a read error, given a far larger clone one base away. The gene calls are TRBV7-2 and TRBJ1-2; TRBD1 agrees at 10 bases. The CDR3 has 14 amino acids. Looked up from germline, CDR1 is SGHTA and CDR2 is FQGNSA. V lost 5 bases, J lost 2 bases, and 2 bases stayed unmatched. Here the CDR3 reads CASSPGQGNYGYTF. The CDR3 DNA sequence: TGTGCCAGCAGCCCGGGACAGGGGAACTATGGCTACACCTTC.

This clone is termed medium-sized. The V and J genes are TRBV30 and TRBJ1-2, with D uncertain. CDR3 length: 12 amino acids. CDR1 and CDR2 from the germline V gene are GTSNPN and SVGIG (reference sequence). Trimming stripped 3 bases from V and 3 bases from J, with 8 bases between. CDR3 amino acids: CAWRGQYYGYTF. The DNA of the CDR3 is TGTGCCTGGAGAGGGCAGTACTATGGCTACACCTTC.

The V gene is TRBV18, the J gene TRBJ2-1; possible D gene TRBD1, 6 bases. Deletions cut 3 bases from V and 3 bases from J, with 12 bases between. The CDR3 sequence is 15 residues long. In germline, CDR1 is KGHSH, CDR2 LQKENI. CDR3 residues: CASSPTTGHYNEQFF. CDR3 coding DNA: TGTGCCAGCTCACCTACGACGGGACACTACAATGAGCAGTTCTTC.

The chain links TRBV9 to TRBJ1-5; 8 bases fit TRBD1. The J segment lost 5 bases and the V segment lost 4 bases, leaving 11 bases of the junction unmatched. The CDR3 has 16 amino acids. The germline gives CDR1 SGDLS, CDR2 YYNGEE. In DNA form, the CDR3 reads TGTGCCAGCAGCCTAGATATTGACAGGGGAGATCAGCCCCAGCATTTT. This encodes CASSLDIDRGDQPQHF. The variable domain in full, with the rest retrieved from reference TRBV9 and TRBJ1-5, is DSGVTQTPKHLITATGQRVTLRCSPRSGDLSVYWYQQSLDQGLQFLIQYYNGEERAKGNILERFSAQQFPDLHSELNLSSLELGDSALYFCASSLDIDRGDQPQHFGDGTRLSIL.

The chain employs TRBV7-2 and TRBJ2-3; 7 nucleotides align to TRBD1. Germline-derived CDR1 and CDR2 are SGHTA and FQGNSA. CDR3 size: 15 residues. V lost 7 bases, J lost 0 bases, and 7 bases stayed unmatched. For the CDR3, the DNA is TGTGCCAGCACCTTCCGGACAGGTAGCACAGATACGCAGTATTTT. It yields the protein CASTFRTGSTDTQYF.

The V gene is TRBV19, the J gene TRBJ1-5; 9 bases fit TRBD1. The J segment lost 7 bases and the V segment lost 6 bases, leaving 7 bases of the junction unmatched. CDR3 length equals 14 residues. The germline V gene encodes CDR1 LNHDA and CDR2 SQIVND (reference sequence). Here the CDR3 DNA reads TGTGCCAGTAGCACGGGACAGGGAGGCCAGCCCCAGCATTTT. This translates into CASSTGQGGQPQHF.

The chain uses TRBV19 and TRBJ1-6, with D possibly TRBD1 on 5 matching bases. The CDR3 covers 14 residues. Germline V gene sequence: CDR1 LNHDA, CDR2 SQIVND (reference sequence). Between the trimmed V and J ends, which lost 3 bases and 7 bases, there was a span of 10 bases. CDR3 sequence: CASSMGPRNSPLHF. The CDR3 coding sequence is TGTGCCAGTAGTATGGGGCCCCGCAATTCACCCCTCCACTTT.

The chain links TRBV10-3 to TRBJ2-1; D remains ambiguous. V was shortened by 2 bases and J by 8 bases, with 4 bases between the two germline ends. CDR3 length: 11 residues. Germline V gives CDR1 ENHRY, CDR2 SYGVKD. CDR3 sequence: CAISERDEQFF. In nucleotides, the CDR3 is TGTGCCATCAGTGAGAGGGATGAGCAGTTCTTC.

The V call is TRBV5-4, the J call TRBJ2-3; D may be TRBD2 (6 bases). Trimming took 0 bases from V and 0 from J, leaving 11 bases between them. Germline V gene lookup returns CDR1 SGHNT and CDR2 YYREEE (reference sequence). CDR3 length: 16 residues. CDR3: CASSLGVGTSTDTQYF. The CDR3 nucleotides read TGTGCCAGCAGCTTGGGTGTGGGGACTAGCACAGATACGCAGTATTTT.

V is TRBV4-3 and J is TRBJ1-2, with D unclear. The germline V and J ends were trimmed by 0 bases and 0 bases, with 8 bases remaining between them. CDR1 is LGHNA and CDR2 is YSLEER in the germline V gene. This CDR3 is 15 amino acids long. CDR3 region: CASSQDYMANYGYTF. The CDR3 DNA sequence: TGCGCCAGCAGCCAAGACTATATGGCTAACTATGGCTACACCTTC.

The V call is TRBV6-1, the J call TRBJ2-7; D is perhaps TRBD1 (5 bases). Trimming pared 1 base from V and 3 bases from J, leaving 10 bases between. CDR1 is MNHNS, CDR2 SASEGT, per germline. The length of the CDR3 is 14 residues. The CDR3, as DNA: TGTGCCAGCAGTGAAGGGACAAGACTCTACGAGCAGTACTTC. Encoded protein: CASSEGTRLYEQYF.

This chain joins TRBV10-3 and TRBJ2-3; a weak D match, TRBD1 (6 bases). The V and J ends lost 0 bases and 3 bases respectively, with 13 bases between them. Germline CDR1 is ENHRY and CDR2 is SYGVKD. This CDR3 spans 16 amino acids. This CDR3 is CAISESKGRGTDTQYF. The CDR3 DNA reads as TGTGCCATCAGTGAGTCCAAGGGTAGGGGGACAGATACGCAGTATTTT.

The rearrangement uses TRBV29-1 and TRBJ2-5; D gene unclear. Trimming took off 1 base at V and 1 base at J, with 13 bases between the two ends. This CDR3 spans 15 amino acids. CDR1 SQVTM and CDR2 ANQGSEA come from the germline V gene. The CDR3 loop reads CSVEGPGRTQETQYF. CDR3 in DNA: TGCAGCGTTGAAGGCCCCGGGCGAACCCAAGAGACCCAGTACTTC.